Detailed here is one T cell receptor (beta chain). Its matching antigen is unknown. This record comes from a study of cytomegalovirus exposure and HLA in healthy donors. Study background: The same platform used for the approximately 670 first-cohort repertoires was also used for the 120 or so validation repertoires, as a later analysis reported.

There are 12 residues in the CDR3. V lost 11 bases, J lost 8 bases, and 16 bases lay in between. Per germline, CDR1 SNHLY and CDR2 FYNNEI. The protocol was immunoSEQ multiplex PCR, while the TCRdb copy is restricted to in-frame clones and leaves out a portion. The profile shows hundreds of thousands of clones, roughly 80% of them singletons. Study-wide results and limits: The study designated 164 TCR beta chains cytomegalovirus-associated.

This chain joins TRBV2 and TRBJ2-1; D is perhaps TRBD2 (6 bases). Sequencing was carried out using PBMCs. The sequence was obtained from a woman between 18 and 29 years old in good health and CMV-seronegative. Written as DNA, the CDR3 is TGTGCCCTTATGGGGGGAAGGGATGAGCAGTTCTTC. Protein product: CALMGGRDEQFF. The full variable domain, with the rest looked up from reference TRBV2 and TRBJ2-1, is EPEVTQTPSHQVTQMGQEVILRCVPISNHLYFYWYRQILGQKVEFLVSFYNNEISEKSEIFDDQFSVERPDGSNFTLKIRSTKLEDSAMYFCALMGGRDEQFFGPGTRLTVL.